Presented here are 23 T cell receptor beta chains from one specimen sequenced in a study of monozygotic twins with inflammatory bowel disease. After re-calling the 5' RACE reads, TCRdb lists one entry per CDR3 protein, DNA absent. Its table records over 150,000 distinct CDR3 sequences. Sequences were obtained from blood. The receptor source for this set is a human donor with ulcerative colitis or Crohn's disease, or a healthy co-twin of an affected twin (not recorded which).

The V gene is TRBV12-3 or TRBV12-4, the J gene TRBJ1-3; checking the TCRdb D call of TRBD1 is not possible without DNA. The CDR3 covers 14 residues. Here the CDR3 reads CASLGVGTGNTIYF.

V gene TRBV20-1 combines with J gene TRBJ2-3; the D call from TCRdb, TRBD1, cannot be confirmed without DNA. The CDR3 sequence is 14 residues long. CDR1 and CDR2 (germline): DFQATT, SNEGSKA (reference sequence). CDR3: CSASLTTGLGAQYF.

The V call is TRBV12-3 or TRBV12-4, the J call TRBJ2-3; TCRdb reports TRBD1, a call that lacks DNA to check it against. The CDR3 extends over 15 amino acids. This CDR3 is CASTSNRDITDTQYF.

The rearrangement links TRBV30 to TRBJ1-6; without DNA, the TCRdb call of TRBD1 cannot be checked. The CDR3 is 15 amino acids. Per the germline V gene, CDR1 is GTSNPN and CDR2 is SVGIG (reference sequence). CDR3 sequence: CAQGGYEDVDSPLHF.

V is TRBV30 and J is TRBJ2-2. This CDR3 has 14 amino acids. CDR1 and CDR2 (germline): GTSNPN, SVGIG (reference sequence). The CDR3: CAWSGDSFTGELFF.

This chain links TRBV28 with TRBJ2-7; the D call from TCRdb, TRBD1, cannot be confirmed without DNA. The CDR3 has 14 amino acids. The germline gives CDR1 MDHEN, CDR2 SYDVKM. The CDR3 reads CASDTGTGGDEQYF.

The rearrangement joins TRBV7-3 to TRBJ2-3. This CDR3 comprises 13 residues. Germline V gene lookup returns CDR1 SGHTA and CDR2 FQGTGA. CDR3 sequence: CASSDRLADTQYF.

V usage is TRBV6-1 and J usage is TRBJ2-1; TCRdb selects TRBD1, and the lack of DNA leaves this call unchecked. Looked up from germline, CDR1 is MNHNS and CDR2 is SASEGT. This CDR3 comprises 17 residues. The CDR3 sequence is CASSALGTGTSYNEQFF.

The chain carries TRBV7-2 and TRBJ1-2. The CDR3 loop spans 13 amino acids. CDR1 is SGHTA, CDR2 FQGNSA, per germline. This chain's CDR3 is CANSLEGYYGYTF.

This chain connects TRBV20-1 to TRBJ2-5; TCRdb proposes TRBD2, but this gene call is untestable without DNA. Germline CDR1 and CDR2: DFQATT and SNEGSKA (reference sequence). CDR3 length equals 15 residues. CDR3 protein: CSARVIADPQETQYF.

The CDR3 reads CASGALKEDQPQHF. The chain recombines TRBV12-3 or TRBV12-4 with TRBJ1-5. This CDR3 comprises 14 residues.

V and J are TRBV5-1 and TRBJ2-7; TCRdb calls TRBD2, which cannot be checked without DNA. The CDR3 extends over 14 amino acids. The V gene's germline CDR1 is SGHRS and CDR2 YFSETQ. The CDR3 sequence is CASSLVARSYEQYF.

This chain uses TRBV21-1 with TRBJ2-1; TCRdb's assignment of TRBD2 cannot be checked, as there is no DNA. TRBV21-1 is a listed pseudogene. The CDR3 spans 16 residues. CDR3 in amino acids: CASILAGGPSYNEQFF.

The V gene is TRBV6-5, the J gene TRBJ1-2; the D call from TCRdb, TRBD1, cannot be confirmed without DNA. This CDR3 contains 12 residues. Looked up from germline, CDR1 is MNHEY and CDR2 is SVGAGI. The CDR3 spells CASSGGTGADTF.

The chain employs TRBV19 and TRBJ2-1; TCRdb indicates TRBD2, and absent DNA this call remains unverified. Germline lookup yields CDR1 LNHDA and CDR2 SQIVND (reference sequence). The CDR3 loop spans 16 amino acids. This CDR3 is CASGELADHSYNEQFF.

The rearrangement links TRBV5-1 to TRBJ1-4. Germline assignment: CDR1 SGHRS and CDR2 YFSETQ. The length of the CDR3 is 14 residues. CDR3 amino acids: CASSQTATNEKLFF.

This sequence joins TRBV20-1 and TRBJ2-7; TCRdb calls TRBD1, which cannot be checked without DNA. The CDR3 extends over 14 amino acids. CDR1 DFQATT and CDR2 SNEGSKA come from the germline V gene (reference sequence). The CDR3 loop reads CSASSRDSFYEQYF.

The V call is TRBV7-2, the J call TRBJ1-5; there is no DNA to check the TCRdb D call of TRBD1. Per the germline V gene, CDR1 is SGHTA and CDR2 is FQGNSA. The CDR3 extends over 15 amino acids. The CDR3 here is CASSLDGTKNQPQHF. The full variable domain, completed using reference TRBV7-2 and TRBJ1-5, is GAGVSQSPSNKVTEKGKDVELRCDPISGHTALYWYRQSLGQGLEFLIYFQGNSAPDKSGLPSDRFSAERTGGSVSTLTIQRTQQEDSAVYLCASSLDGTKNQPQHFGDGTRLSIL.

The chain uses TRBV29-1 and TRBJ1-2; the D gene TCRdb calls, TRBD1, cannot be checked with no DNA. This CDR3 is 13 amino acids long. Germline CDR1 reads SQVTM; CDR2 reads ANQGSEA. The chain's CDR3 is CSVEDVGTYGYTF.

CDR3 protein: CANRKWGLYEQYF. This chain links TRBV5-8 with TRBJ2-7; TCRdb outputs TRBD1, but without DNA this stays unchecked. Germline V gene data show CDR1 as SGHTS and CDR2 as YDEGEE. This CDR3 is 13 amino acids long.

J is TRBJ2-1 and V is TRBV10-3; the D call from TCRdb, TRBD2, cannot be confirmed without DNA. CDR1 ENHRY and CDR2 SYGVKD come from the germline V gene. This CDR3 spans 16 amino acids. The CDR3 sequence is CAISGRLAGGDNEQFF.

The CDR3 loop reads CASSIVTANTEAFF. The chain carries TRBV19 and TRBJ1-1. The CDR3 length is 14 residues. In germline, CDR1 is LNHDA, CDR2 SQIVND (reference sequence).

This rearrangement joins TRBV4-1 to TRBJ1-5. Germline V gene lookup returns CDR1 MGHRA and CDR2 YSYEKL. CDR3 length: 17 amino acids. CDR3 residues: CASSQVSITRSNQPQHF.